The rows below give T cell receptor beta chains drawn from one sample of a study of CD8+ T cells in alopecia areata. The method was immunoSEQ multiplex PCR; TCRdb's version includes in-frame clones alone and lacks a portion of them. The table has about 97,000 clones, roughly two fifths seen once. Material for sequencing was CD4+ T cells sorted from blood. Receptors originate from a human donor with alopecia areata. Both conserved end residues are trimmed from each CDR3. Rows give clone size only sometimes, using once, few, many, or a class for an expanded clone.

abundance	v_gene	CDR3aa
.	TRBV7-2	ASSLALTRDNSTDTQY
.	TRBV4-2	ASSRSDRVGDGYT
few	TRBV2	ASSDHRVNEKLF
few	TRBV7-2	ASSKQGKPYEQY
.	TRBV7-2	ASSLAALSGANVLT
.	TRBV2	ASRARTANTQY
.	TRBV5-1	ASSLGSGSFYEQY
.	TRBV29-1	SVEWLPNEQF
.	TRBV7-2	ASSSHREVNSPLH
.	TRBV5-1	ASSLADRDIDIQY
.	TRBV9	ASSVAGTGERGYT
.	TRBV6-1	ASSENGRRRNEQF
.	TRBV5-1	ASRPNSGDSGELF
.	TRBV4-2	ASGSKRAFGNYGYT
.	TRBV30	AWSTGQGAISSGANVLT
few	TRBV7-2	ASSLSMIESYGYT
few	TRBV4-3	ASSQDLIQPQH
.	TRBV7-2	ASSWELRGNEQF
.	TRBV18	ASSPLAGGSGETQY
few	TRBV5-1	ASSYQGGAGANVLT
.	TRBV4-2	ASSQVIGQGNSPLH
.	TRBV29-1	SVASGSVPDTQY
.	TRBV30	AWSVLGGTEAF
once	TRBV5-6	ASSVGQGREKLF
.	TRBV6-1	ASAPHPEGETQY
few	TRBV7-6	ASSLSGTGELF
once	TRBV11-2	ASRLGGTGEGGYT
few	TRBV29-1	SVKEGSETQY
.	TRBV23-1	ASSRTGGPVGGNTIY
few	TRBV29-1	SVGRGHYEQY
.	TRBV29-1	SVTTLGGLTDTQY
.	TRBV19	ATAPVRLGANVLT
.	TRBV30	AWRPPGRSEKLF
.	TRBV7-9	ASSLEFQGTYNEQF
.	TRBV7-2	ASSIQGANQPQH